The 2 T cell receptor beta chains below come from one sample, sequenced in a study of cytomegalovirus exposure and HLA in healthy donors. It was with 60 Vbeta and 13 Jbeta primers that the PCR ran. Repertoires were generated with immunoSEQ multiplex PCR, while TCRdb's copy carries only in-frame clones and drops some. The sample consists of 100,000 to 150,000 clones, just over 70% of them appearing once. The sequencing sample was made of PBMCs. The receptors shown here come from a woman aged 55-69 years in good health and CMV-seropositive.

The chain couples TRBV29-1 to TRBJ2-5; TRBD2 might be the D (5 bases). The last part of the DNA fits TRBJ2-7 better; the J call may be wrong. This CDR3 region has 13 residues. CDR1 and CDR2 (germline): SQVTM, ANQGSEA. The CDR3 here is CSVEQAESYEQYF. CDR3 DNA: TGCAGCGTTGAACAAGCGGAGAGCTACGAGCAGTACTTC.

This rearrangement joins TRBV19 to TRBJ1-2; possibly TRBD1 for D (5 bases). The CDR3 sequence is 14 residues long. Trimming removed 7 bases from V and 4 bases from J, with 16 bases in between. Germline V gene data show CDR1 as LNHDA and CDR2 as SQIVND (reference sequence). CDR3 region: CASIHPRAPYGYTF. The CDR3 region has the DNA TGTGCCAGTATCCACCCCAGGGCCCCCTATGGCTACACCTTC.